The T cell receptor (beta chain) under discussion was sequenced for a study of cytomegalovirus exposure and HLA in healthy donors. Across the study: Inside one of the first data releases sat tens of millions of unique TCRs taken from HLA-typed donors.

The PCR had 60 Vbeta and 13 Jbeta primers. Per the study methods: Unique TCR beta chains totaled some 88 million in a later count, with roughly 10 million of them shared. Sequenced by immunoSEQ multiplex PCR; TCRdb stores in-frame clones only, minus some. That table gives V, J and clone size, and the DNA gave D and trimming. The data show roughly 200,000 clones, roughly three quarters seen once. This clone showed up just once. Its antigen is currently unknown. This sample also contains other DNA sequences that code for the same CDR3. General study points: The classifier reportedly diagnosed cytomegalovirus status with high sensitivity and specificity. Looking again later, the authors saw that most CMV-associated TCR beta chains seemed HLA-restricted.

V was clipped by 0 bases and J by 5 bases, with 8 bases between them. CDR3 length: 13 residues. Germline CDR1 SGHRS, CDR2 YFSETQ. Source material: PBMCs. This chain connects TRBV5-1 to TRBJ2-5; TRBD2 is a possible D gene (7 bases). This clonotype was sampled from a male donor in good health and CMV-seronegative. The CDR3, as DNA: TGCGCCAGCAGCTTGGGGGGGGGCGAGACCCAGTACTTC. This encodes CASSLGGGETQYF.